The T cell receptor (beta chain) under discussion was sequenced for a study of OX40 agonist ivuxolimab in advanced cancers. Study-level background: The patients' treatment was ivuxolimab, an agonistic anti-OX40 (CD134) antibody. Overall study findings and caveats: Fewer expanded clones were found on average in CD4+ than in CD8+ T cells.

A remark on this clone: Its antigen is unidentified.

Only in-frame clones appear in the TCRdb table, and some are missing; sequencing was by immunoSEQ multiplex PCR. The sample lists some 98,000 clones; around 86% were seen once. This CDR3 spans 14 amino acids. Trimming cost V 7 bases and J 4 bases, with 16 bases left between them. Per the germline V gene, CDR1 is MNHEY and CDR2 is SMNVEV (reference sequence). This TCR derives from an adult with an advanced solid tumor such as melanoma, head and neck, liver or kidney cancer. V usage is TRBV27 and J usage is TRBJ1-1; no definite D call. Sample: CD4+ or CD8+ T cells sorted from blood, taken in a trial of the OX40 agonist ivuxolimab. The CDR3 region is CASIRSPSGTEAFF. The DNA of the CDR3 is TGTGCCAGCATCAGGTCCCCGTCGGGCACTGAAGCTTTCTTT.